The rows below give T cell receptor beta chains drawn from one sample of a study of OX40 agonist ivuxolimab in advanced cancers. Assay: immunoSEQ multiplex PCR; the TCRdb copy retains only in-frame clones and omits some. This table has approximately 11,000 clones, around 80% appearing once. The specimen comprised CD4+ or CD8+ T cells sorted from blood, sampled in a trial of the OX40 agonist ivuxolimab. These receptors all come from an adult with an advanced solid tumor such as melanoma, head and neck, liver or kidney cancer. CDR3s include the opening cysteine and the closing phenylalanine or tryptophan. The order of the fields is D gene, J gene, V gene, CDR3 protein. D genes are given only for firm matches.

D: .
J: TRBJ2-5
V: TRBV19
CDR3: CASSMDQETQYF

D: .
J: TRBJ1-3
V: TRBV7-2
CDR3: CASSSPGGEGGNTIYF

D: .
J: TRBJ1-5
V: TRBV19
CDR3: CASSAGNRVQPQHF

D: .
J: TRBJ2-2
V: TRBV11-2
CDR3: CASSHDIANTGELFF

D: .
J: TRBJ1-1
V: TRBV5-4
CDR3: CASSTGNTEAFF

D: .
J: TRBJ2-1
V: TRBV4-1
CDR3: CASGGAGVSYNEQFF

D: .
J: TRBJ2-4
V: TRBV6-6
CDR3: CATASGTQNIQYF

D: .
J: TRBJ2-7
V: TRBV23-1
CDR3: CASSPNKDGELRVQYF

D: .
J: TRBJ2-5
V: TRBV6-5
CDR3: CASSYVGGTPKETQYF

D: .
J: TRBJ2-7
V: TRBV27
CDR3: CASSLRAAYEQYF

D: .
J: TRBJ2-1
V: TRBV7-9
CDR3: CASSLISNEQFF

D: .
J: TRBJ2-3
V: TRBV2
CDR3: CASIGGGLRTDTQYF

D: .
J: TRBJ1-3
V: TRBV7-9
CDR3: CASSPAPLGALSGNTIYF

D: .
J: TRBJ1-1
V: TRBV4-1
CDR3: CASSHGGAEAFF

D: TRBD2
J: TRBJ2-7
V: TRBV4-2
CDR3: CASSQGLADLREQYF

D: .
J: TRBJ1-1
V: TRBV27
CDR3: CASSPTRGPNTEAFF

D: .
J: TRBJ1-1
V: TRBV27
CDR3: CATHSKLGGAPEAFF

D: .
J: TRBJ2-3
V: TRBV5-4
CDR3: CASSLVSNPDTQYF

D: TRBD1
J: TRBJ1-6
V: TRBV5-5
CDR3: CASSGTGTGHNSPLHF

D: .
J: TRBJ2-2
V: TRBV4-2
CDR3: CASSQGLGGTGELFF

D: .
J: TRBJ2-5
V: TRBV27
CDR3: CASKGETQYF

D: .
J: TRBJ2-7
V: TRBV7-3
CDR3: CASTSFDPAYEQYF

D: TRBD2
J: TRBJ2-2
V: TRBV7-3
CDR3: CASSSLPAGMNTGELFF

D: .
J: TRBJ2-7
V: TRBV27
CDR3: CASSPRPSGYEQYF

D: .
J: TRBJ2-3
V: TRBV5-3
CDR3: CASSFRDPRTTQYF

D: .
J: TRBJ1-4
V: TRBV7-3
CDR3: CASSRRPGQRNEKLFF

D: TRBD1
J: TRBJ2-7
V: TRBV6-5
CDR3: CASRPFDRGFDEQYF

D: .
J: TRBJ2-3
V: TRBV5-1
CDR3: CASVQGHSSTDTQYF

D: .
J: TRBJ1-3
V: TRBV11-3
CDR3: CASSLIVPGNTIYF